What follows describes a single T cell receptor beta chain. CD45RO-negative, CCR7-positively selected cells formed the naive CD8 fraction, excluding terminally differentiated effector memory CD45RA+ cells. This record comes from a study of shared clonotypes between healthy human individuals. CDR1 and CDR2 (germline): SEHNR, FQNEAQ (reference sequence). The CDR3 is 17 residues long. V was pared by 5 bases and J by 6 bases, with 16 bases of the junction left unmatched. DNA at about 200 ng, approximately 30,000 T cell genomes, went into sorted-subset replicate PCRs. Clones were sequenced by immunoSEQ multiplex PCR, and TCRdb holds only the in-frame ones, with some missing. The profile shows approximately 2,000,000 clones, around 95% of them singletons.

Sequences were obtained from naive CD8+ T cells from PBMCs. V and J are TRBV7-9 and TRBJ2-1, with TRBD1 matching over 7 bases. This receptor was obtained from a man aged 18 to 30 in good health. Some clones in this sample may be carry-over from other donors' samples. The CDR3 here is CASSPSGGTVDSNEQFF. In DNA form, the CDR3 reads TGTGCCAGCAGCCCGTCGGGTGGGACAGTAGATTCCAATGAGCAGTTCTTC.